This T cell receptor beta chain was identified during a study of shared clonotypes between healthy human individuals (TCRdb year 2020). About the investigation overall: The cohort comprised a couple of women and a few men aged 18 to 49 years. To increase sequencing depth and limit assay-specific biases, different laboratories used diverse techniques to prepare libraries and sequence TCR repertoires. Per donor, leukapheresis produced somewhere between about 0.85 and 9.5 billion PBMCs. To estimate repertoire size and how much clonotypes are shared between individuals, the study performed deep sequencing of blood TCR repertoires from about five healthy adults. For each donor, CD4 naive and CD4 memory were each run on three plates, CD8 naive on two plates, and CD8 memory on one plate.

TCR CDR3 regions were amplified from genomic DNA by multiplex PCR using the deep immunoSEQ assay. Extracted genomic DNA from each cell subset was distributed evenly across all wells of several immunoSEQ 96-well plates, and each plate was treated as a replicate. For sorted subsets, 200 to 250 ng of genomic DNA, equivalent to 25,000 to 35,000 T cell genomes, went into each replicate PCR. Purified libraries were quantified with a Qubit 3.0 fluorometer, sized on a Bioanalyzer 2100, and re-quantified with the KAPA Library Quantification kit. Every immunoSEQ 96-well plate was sequenced on a separate single-read 150-cycle Illumina NextSeq 550 flow cell. In the paper's pipeline: Because the immunoSEQ output held only junctional sequences and lacked quality scores, the filtering could not match the filtering applied to full-length reads. To assign V/J genes and CDR3, sequences were annotated using PyIR, a Python wrapper for IgBLAST v1.9, with IMGT germline references. Reads were filtered out if the reads had weak V/J assignments (E-value above 1e-6), no CDR3, stop codons, out-of-frame junctions, or ambiguous translated residues. V3J clonotypes were defined by identical inferred V gene, J gene, and CDR3 amino acid sequence. Percentage overlap between repertoires was computed as shared unique clonotypes divided by the size of the smaller repertoire. Richness of each repertoire was evaluated using RTK rarefaction, the Chao1 estimator, and Recon v2.1 estimates of unobserved clonotypes. For all TCRbeta clonotypes obtained by the gDNA method from a handful of donors, generation probabilities were computed with OLGA. TCRdb stores this immuneACCESS table with in-frame sequences only. Part of the clones is absent; in the studies checked, under half of the shortfall reflects unresolved V genes, and no reason is known for the rest. The V and J calls and clone size were taken over from that table, and D and trimming were inferred from the DNA. The sample yields 2,500,000 or so clones; roughly 90% were counted once. The ten largest clones represent 0.37% of the sample.

CDR1 ENHRY and CDR2 SYGVKD are derived from the germline V gene. CDR3 length: 12 amino acids, cysteine to phenylalanine. Here the CDR3 DNA is all that survives: 36 bases in frame from base 1. V loses 8 bases of germline sequence and J loses 2 bases, and the interval between the two ends is 8 bases. What the work shows at the level of the full study, not this receptor alone: Sampling was limited to blood, and TCR repertoires in tissue likely differ from TCR repertoires in blood. Sharing across several donors was observed for approximately 4.6% of naive CD4, under 4% of naive CD8, 2% to 2.5% of memory CD4, and approximately 0.41% of memory CD8 clonotypes. Because the study included only a small number of donors, the genetic and exposure-history diversity represented was limited. Pairwise subsampling indicated that sequencing depth was expected to affect the degree of clonotype sharing among donors. Incomplete sequencing was indicated by rarefaction of sorted-subset datasets, despite the large sequencing depth. Compared with non-shared clonotypes, clonotypes shared by all four sorted-subset donors had higher generation probabilities. Naive subsets generally had larger estimated clonotype richness than memory subsets did.

The donors were healthy, HIV-negative adults with no recently reported acute infections or vaccinations. Only Caucasian adults living in Nashville, Tennessee, USA were represented among the donors. CD4+ T cells were enriched through magnetic negative selection, after which naive cells were positively selected on CD45RA and the remaining negative fraction served as the memory subset. Blood was obtained by leukapheresis, after which PBMCs were separated by Ficoll-Histopaque density gradient centrifugation and cryopreserved in liquid nitrogen vapor phase. Analytical flow cytometry was used to check the purity and quantity of each magnetically sorted T cell population. Each sorted fraction had its genomic DNA isolated and then quantified by UV absorbance on a Nanodrop 2000c. Concerning this clone: The antigen it binds to is not known. Base qualities are not recorded, but no much larger clone differs from it by a single base.

The sequenced material came from naive CD4+ T cells from PBMCs. The cell subset or site label corresponds to: CD45RA+ positively selected. This sequence was found in a man between 18 and 29 years old in good health. Some clones in this sample may be carry-over from other donors' samples. Recombination linked TRBV10-3 to TRBJ2-3; the D gene cannot be resolved reliably. For the CDR3, the sequence is CAIGRDTDTQYF. The base sequence is TGTGCCATCGGCCGCGACACAGATACGCAGTATTTT.